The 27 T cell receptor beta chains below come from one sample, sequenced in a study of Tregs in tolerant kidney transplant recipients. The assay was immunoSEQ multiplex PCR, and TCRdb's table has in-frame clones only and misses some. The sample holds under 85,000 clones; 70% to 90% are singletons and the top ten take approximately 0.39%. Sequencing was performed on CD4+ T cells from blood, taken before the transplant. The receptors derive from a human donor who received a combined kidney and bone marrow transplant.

The CDR3 sequence is CASSYSYSQETQYF. In DNA, the CDR3 is TGTGCCAGCAGTTACTCGTACAGCCAAGAGACCCAGTACTTC. J is TRBJ2-5 and V is TRBV6-5; D remains unclear. The CDR3 has 14 residues. The V end was cut by 0 bases, the J end by 1 base, with 6 bases between. CDR1 and CDR2 (germline): MNHEY, SVGAGI.

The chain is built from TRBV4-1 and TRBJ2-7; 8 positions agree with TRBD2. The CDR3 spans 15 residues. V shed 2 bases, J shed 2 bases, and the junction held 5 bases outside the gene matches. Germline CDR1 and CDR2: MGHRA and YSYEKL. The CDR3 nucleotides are TGCGCCAGCAGCCAACTAGGACTAGCCACCTACGAGCAGTACTTC. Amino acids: CASSQLGLATYEQYF.

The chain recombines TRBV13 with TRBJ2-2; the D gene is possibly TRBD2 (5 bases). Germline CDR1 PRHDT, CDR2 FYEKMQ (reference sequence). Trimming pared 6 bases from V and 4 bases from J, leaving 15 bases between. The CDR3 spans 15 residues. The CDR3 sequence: CASSLWERRTGELFF. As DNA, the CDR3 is TGTGCCAGCAGTCTTTGGGAGCGGCGCACCGGGGAGCTGTTTTTT.

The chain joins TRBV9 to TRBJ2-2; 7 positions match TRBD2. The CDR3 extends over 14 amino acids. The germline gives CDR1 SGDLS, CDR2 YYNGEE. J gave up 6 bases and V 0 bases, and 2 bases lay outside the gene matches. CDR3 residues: CASSVGGSSGELFF. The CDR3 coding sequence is TGTGCCAGCAGCGTAGGCGGGAGCTCCGGGGAGCTGTTTTTT.

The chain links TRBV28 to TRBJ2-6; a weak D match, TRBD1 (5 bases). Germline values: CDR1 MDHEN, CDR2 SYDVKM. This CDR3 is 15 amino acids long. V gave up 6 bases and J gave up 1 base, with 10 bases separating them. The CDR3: CASSQGQSGANVLTF. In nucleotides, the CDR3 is TGTGCCAGCAGCCAGGGCCAGTCTGGGGCCAACGTCCTGACTTTC.

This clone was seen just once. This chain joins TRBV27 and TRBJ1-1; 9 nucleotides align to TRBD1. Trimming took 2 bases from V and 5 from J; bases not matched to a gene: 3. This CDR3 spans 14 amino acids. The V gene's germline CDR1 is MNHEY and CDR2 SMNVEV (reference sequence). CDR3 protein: CASSLTGGWTEAFF. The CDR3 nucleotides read TGTGCCAGCAGTTTAACAGGGGGCTGGACTGAAGCTTTCTTT.

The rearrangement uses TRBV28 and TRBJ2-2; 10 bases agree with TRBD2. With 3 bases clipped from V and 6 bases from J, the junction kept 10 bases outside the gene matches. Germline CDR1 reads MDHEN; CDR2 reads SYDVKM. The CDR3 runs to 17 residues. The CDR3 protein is CASSFPVGSGRSGELFF. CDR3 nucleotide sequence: TGTGCCAGCAGTTTTCCCGTTGGTAGCGGGAGGTCCGGGGAGCTGTTTTTT.

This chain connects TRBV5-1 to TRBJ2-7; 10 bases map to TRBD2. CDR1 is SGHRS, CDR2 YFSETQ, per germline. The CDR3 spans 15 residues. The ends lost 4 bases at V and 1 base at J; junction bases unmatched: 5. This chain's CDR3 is CASSMLAGASYEQYF. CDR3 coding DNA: TGCGCCAGCAGCATGCTAGCGGGGGCGTCCTACGAGCAGTACTTC.

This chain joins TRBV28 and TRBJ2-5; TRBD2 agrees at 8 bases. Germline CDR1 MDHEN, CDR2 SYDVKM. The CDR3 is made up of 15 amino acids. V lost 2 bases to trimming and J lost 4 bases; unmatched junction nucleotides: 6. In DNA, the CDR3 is TGTGCCAGCAGTTTAGCACTAGCGGTAGGAGAGACCCAGTACTTC. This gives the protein CASSLALAVGETQYF.

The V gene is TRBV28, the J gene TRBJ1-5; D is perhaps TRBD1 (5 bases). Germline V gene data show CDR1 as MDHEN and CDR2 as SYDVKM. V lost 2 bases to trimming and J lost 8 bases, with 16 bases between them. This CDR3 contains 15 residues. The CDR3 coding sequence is TGTGCCAGCAGTTTAGCCTACAGGATTGTGGAGCCCCAGCATTTT. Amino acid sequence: CASSLAYRIVEPQHF.

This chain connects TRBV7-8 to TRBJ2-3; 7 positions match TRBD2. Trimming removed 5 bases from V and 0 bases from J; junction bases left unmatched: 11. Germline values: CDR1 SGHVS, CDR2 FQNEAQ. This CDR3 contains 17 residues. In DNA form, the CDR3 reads TGTGCCAGCAGCAAACGGGCCCGACTAGCTAGCACAGATACGCAGTATTTT. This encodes CASSKRARLASTDTQYF.

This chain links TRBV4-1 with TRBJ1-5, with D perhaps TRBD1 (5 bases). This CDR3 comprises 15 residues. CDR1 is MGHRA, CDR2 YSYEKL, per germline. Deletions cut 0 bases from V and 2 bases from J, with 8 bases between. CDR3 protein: CASSQEDMGNQPQHF. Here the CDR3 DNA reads TGCGCCAGCAGCCAAGAGGACATGGGCAATCAGCCCCAGCATTTT.

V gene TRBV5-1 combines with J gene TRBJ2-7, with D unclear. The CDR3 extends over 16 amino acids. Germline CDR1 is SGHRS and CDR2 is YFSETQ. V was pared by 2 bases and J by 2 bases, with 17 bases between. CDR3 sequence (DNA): TGCGCCAGCAGCTTATCCGGTCCAGGTCTCACCTACGAGCAGTACTTC. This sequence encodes CASSLSGPGLTYEQYF.

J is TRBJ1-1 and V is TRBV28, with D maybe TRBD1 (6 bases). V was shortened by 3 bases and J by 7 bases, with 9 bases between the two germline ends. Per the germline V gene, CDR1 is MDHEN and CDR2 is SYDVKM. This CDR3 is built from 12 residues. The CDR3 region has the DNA TGTGCCAGCAGTTTCGGACAGCGTGAAGCTTTCTTT. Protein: CASSFGQREAFF.

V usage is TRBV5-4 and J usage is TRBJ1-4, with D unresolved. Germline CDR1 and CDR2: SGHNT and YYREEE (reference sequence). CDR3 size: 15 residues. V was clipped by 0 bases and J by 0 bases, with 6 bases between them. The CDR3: CASSLGGSTNEKLFF. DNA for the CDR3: TGTGCCAGCAGCTTGGGCGGATCAACTAATGAAAAACTGTTTTTT.

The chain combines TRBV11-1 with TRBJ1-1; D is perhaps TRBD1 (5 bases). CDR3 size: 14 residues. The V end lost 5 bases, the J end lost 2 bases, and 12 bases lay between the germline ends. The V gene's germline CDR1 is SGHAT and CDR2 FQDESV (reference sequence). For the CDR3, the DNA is TGTGCCAGCAGCGGAGCTACAGGAAACACTGAAGCTTTCTTT. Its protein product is CASSGATGNTEAFF.

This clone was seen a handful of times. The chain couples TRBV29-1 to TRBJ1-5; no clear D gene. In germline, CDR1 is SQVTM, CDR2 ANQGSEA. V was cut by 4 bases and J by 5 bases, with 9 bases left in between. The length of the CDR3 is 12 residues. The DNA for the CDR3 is TGCAGCGTTGGCGGGGTCGATCAGCCCCAGCATTTT. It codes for CSVGGVDQPQHF.

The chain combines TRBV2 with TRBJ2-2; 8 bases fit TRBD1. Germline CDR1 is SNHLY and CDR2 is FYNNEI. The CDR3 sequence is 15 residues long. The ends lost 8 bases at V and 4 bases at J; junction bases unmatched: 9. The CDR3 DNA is TGTGCCAGCCGCCCGGACAGGGTTATCACCGGGGAGCTGTTTTTT. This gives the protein CASRPDRVITGELFF.

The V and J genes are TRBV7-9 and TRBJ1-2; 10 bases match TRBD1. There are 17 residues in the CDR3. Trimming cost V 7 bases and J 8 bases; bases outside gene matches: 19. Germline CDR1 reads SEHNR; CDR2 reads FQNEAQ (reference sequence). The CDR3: CASIRLRDRGFSDGYTF. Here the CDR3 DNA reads TGTGCCAGCATCCGCCTCCGGGACAGGGGCTTTTCGGACGGCTACACCTTC.

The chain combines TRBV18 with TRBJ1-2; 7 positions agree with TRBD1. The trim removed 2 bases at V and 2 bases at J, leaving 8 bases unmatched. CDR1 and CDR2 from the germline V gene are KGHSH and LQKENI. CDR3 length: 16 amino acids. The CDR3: CASSPLQGQTNYGYTF. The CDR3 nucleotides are TGTGCCAGCTCACCATTGCAGGGACAGACAAACTATGGCTACACCTTC.

In DNA form, the CDR3 reads TGTGCCAGTAGTATTGGGAGCAGGAGGGACATTCAGTACTTC. Translation gives CASSIGSRRDIQYF. The chain employs TRBV19 and TRBJ2-4, with a weak D call TRBD2 (6 bases). The CDR3 runs 14 residues. Germline CDR1 and CDR2: LNHDA and SQIVND (reference sequence). Trimming removed 3 bases from V and 8 bases from J, with 14 bases in between.

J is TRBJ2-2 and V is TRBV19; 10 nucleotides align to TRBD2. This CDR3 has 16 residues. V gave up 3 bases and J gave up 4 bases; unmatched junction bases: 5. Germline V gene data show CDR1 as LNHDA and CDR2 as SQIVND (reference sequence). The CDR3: CASSMLTSGPTGELFF. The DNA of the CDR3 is TGTGCCAGTAGTATGTTGACTAGCGGGCCCACCGGGGAGCTGTTTTTT.

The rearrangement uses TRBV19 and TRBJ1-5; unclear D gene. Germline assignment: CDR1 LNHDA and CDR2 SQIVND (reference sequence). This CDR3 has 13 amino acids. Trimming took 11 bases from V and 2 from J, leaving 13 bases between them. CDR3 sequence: CASSGLGNQPQHF. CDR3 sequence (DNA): TGTGCCTCTTCCGGGTTAGGCAATCAGCCCCAGCATTTT.

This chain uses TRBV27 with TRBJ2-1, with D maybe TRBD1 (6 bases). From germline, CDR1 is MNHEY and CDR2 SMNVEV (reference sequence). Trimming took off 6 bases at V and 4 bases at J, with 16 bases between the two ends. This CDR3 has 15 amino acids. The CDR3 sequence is CASRPGRGRYNEQFF. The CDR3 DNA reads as TGTGCCAGCAGGCCGGGCAGGGGAAGGTACAATGAGCAGTTCTTC.

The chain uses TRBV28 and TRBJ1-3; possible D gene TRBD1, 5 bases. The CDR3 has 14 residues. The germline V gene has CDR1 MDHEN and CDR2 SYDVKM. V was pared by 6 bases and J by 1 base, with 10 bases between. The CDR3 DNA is TGTGCCAGCAGGCAGGGATTTTCTGGAAACACCATATATTTT. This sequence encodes CASRQGFSGNTIYF.

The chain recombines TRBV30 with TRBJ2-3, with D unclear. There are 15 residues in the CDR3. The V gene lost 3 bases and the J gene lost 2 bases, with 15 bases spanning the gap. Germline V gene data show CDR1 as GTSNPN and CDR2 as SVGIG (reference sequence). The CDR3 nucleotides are TGTGCCTGGAGCCCTACTGCAGGATCCACAGATACGCAGTATTTT. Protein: CAWSPTAGSTDTQYF.

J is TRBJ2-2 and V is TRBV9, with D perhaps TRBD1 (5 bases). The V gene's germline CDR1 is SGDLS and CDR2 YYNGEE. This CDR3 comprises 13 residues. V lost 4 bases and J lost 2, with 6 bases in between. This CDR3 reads CASSQGNTGELFF. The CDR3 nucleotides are TGTGCCAGCAGCCAGGGTAACACCGGGGAGCTGTTTTTT.